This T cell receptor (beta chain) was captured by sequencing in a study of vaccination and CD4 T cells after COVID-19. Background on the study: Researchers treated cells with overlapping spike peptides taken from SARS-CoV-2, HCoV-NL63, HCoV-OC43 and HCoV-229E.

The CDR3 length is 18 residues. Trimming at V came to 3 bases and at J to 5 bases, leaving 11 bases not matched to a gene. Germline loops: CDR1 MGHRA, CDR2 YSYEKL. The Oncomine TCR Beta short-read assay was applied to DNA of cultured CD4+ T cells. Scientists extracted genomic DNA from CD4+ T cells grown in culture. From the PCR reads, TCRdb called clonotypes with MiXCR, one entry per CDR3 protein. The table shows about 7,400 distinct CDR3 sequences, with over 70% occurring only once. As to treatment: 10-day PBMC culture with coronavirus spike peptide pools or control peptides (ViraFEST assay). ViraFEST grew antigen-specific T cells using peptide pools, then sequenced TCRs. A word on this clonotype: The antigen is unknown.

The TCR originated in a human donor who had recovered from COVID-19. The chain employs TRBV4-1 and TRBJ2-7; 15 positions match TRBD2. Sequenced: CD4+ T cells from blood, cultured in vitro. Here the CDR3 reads CASSQGLAGGPPRNEQYF. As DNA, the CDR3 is TGCGCCAGCAGCCAGGGACTAGCGGGAGGACCTCCTCGGAACGAGCAGTACTTC.